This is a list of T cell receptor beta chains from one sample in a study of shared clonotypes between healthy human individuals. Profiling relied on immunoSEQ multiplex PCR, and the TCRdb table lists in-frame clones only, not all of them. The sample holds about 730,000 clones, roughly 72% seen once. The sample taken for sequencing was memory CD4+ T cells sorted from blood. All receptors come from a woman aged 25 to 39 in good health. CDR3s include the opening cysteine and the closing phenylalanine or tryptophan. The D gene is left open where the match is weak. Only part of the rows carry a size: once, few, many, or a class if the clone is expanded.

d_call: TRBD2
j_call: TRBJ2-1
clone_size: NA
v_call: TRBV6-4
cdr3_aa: CASSDQLKRELNCNEQFF
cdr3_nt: TGTGCCAGCAGTGATCAGCTTAAGCGGGAGTTGAATTGCAATGAGCAGTTCTTC

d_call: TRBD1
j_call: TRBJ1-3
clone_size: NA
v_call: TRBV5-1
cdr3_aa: CASRPGTALSGNTIYF
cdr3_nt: TGCGCCAGCAGACCCGGGACAGCTCTCTCTGGAAACACCATATATTTT

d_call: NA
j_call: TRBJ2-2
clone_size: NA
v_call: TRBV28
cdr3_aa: CASSFETGNTGELFF
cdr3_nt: TGTGCCAGCAGTTTCGAGACAGGAAACACCGGGGAGCTGTTTTTT

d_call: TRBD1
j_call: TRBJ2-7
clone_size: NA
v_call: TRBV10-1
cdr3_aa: CASRGNRGPPYEQYF
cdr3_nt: TGCGCCAGCAGGGGAAACAGGGGACCGCCCTACGAGCAGTACTTC

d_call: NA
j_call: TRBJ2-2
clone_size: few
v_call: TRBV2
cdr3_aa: CASSEIRNTGELFF
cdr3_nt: TGTGCCAGCAGCGAGATAAGGAACACCGGGGAGCTGTTTTTT

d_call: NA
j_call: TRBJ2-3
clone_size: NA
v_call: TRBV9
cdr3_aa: CASSVSTDTQYF
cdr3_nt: TGTGCCAGCAGTGTCAGCACAGATACGCAGTATTTT

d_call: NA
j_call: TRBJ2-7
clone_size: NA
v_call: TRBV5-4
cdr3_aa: CASSLLGQIYEQYF
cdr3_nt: TGTGCCAGCAGCTTGTTGGGACAAATCTACGAGCAGTACTTC

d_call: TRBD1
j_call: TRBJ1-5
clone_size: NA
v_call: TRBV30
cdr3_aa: CAWAQGEQPQHF
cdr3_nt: TGTGCCTGGGCCCAGGGGGAACAGCCCCAGCATTTT

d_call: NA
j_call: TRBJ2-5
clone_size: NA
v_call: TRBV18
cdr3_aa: CASSPPSGPETQYF
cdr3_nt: TGTGCCAGCTCACCACCGTCAGGGCCGGAGACCCAGTACTTC

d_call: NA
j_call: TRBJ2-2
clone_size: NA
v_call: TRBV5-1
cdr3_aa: CASSLAWTTSGELFF
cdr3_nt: TGCGCCAGCAGCTTGGCCTGGACTACGAGCGGGGAGCTGTTTTTT

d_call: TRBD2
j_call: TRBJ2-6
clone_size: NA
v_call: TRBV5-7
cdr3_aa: CASSSWKRVAGAGANVLTF
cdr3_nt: TGTGCCAGCAGCTCATGGAAGAGAGTAGCGGGAGCTGGGGCCAACGTCCTGACTTTC

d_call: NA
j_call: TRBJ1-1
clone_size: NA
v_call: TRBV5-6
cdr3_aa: CASSLDRRDTEAFF
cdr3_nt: TGTGCCAGCAGCTTGGACAGGCGGGACACTGAAGCTTTCTTT

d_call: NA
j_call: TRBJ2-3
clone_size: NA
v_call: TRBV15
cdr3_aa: CATSNSLGTYNALGTQYF
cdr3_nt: TGTGCCACCAGCAACTCCCTAGGGACCTACAACGCCTTGGGTACGCAGTATTTT

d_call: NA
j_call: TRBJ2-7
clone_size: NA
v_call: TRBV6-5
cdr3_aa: CASSPDGASSYEQYF
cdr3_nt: TGTGCCAGCAGTCCAGACGGGGCGAGCTCCTACGAGCAGTACTTC

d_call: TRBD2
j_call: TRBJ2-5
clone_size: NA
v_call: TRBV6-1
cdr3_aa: CASSRASGIETQYF
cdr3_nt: TGTGCCAGCAGTCGGGCTAGCGGGATCGAGACCCAGTACTTC

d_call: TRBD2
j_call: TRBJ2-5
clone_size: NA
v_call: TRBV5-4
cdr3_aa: CASSRGLAVQETQYF
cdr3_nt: TGTGCCAGCAGCAGGGGACTAGCGGTACAAGAGACCCAGTACTTC

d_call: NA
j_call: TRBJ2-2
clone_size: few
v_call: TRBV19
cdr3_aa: CASSGPQVTGELFF
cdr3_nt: TGTGCCAGTAGTGGCCCCCAGGTCACCGGGGAGCTGTTTTTT

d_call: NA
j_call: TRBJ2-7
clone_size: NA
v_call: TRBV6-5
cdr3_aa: CASSYRGREQYF
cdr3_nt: TGTGCCAGCAGTTATAGGGGTCGCGAGCAGTACTTC

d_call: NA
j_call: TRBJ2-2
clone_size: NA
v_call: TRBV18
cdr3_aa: CASSPSELTGELFF
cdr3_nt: TGTGCCAGCTCACCCTCGGAGCTCACCGGGGAGCTGTTTTTT

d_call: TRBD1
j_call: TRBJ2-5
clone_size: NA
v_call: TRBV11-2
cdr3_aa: CASSLGTGGQETQYF
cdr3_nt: TGTGCCAGCAGCCTTGGGACAGGGGGGCAAGAGACCCAGTACTTC